This T cell receptor (beta chain) was sequenced in a study of T cell responses to AZD1222 COVID-19 vaccine. On the study more broadly: Timing groups of about 4 and about 12 weeks for second doses were pooled.

The CDR3 extends over 15 amino acids. The V and J ends lost 1 base and 4 bases, in that order; junction bases with no gene match: 4. Germline V gives CDR1 SGHAT, CDR2 FQNNGV. Clones were sequenced by immunoSEQ multiplex PCR, and TCRdb holds only the in-frame ones, with some missing. The sample holds around 180,000 clones, approximately 92% seen once. This clone was counted once. Its antigen is still unknown. Study-wide results and limits: Regions 160-218 and 743-854 dominated among vaccine-associated CD4 TCRs spanning spike.

The sequencing used peripheral blood, collected on day 0 of AZD1222 vaccination. V and J are TRBV11-2 and TRBJ2-1; 7 bases match TRBD2. This receptor was taken from an adult in good health. The CDR3 sequence: CASSLVAGEYNEQFF. The CDR3, as DNA: TGTGCCAGCAGCTTAGTGGCGGGGGAATACAATGAGCAGTTCTTC.